In its sample, the clone carrying this TCR beta chain was seen a few times. Its specificity is not known. The germline and genes are mouse ones. The read terminates 4 residues before the CDR3 end, so the remaining end is supplied by the germline J gene. These data originate in a study of CD8+ T cells in alopecia areata. Study-level information: Grafting placed skin from 6-12-month-old C3H/HeJ donors with spontaneous alopecia onto roughly 6-11-week-old female C3H/HeJ mice. Findings of the study overall: TCRs were shared less clearly across patients than in mice, possibly for HLA-related reasons. When scalp samples are sequenced, resident alphabeta T cells of normal skin are also captured. An increase in clonality over normal scalp was evident in lesional scalp, especially alopecia totalis/universalis.

Using CD4, CD8alpha, NKG2D, NKG2ACE and other markers, pooled cutaneous lymph node cells were sorted. Trimming removed 1 base at V and 3 bases at J, with 13 bases between. CDR1 is NNHNN, CDR2 SYGAGS, per germline (reference sequence). The CDR3 is 15 amino acids. cDNA prepared by RNA extraction and subsequent reverse transcription served as the template for sequencing. Sequencing was performed with immunoSEQ multiplex PCR; in TCRdb, only in-frame clones are kept and a portion is missing. The sample presents roughly 260,000 clones, none singletons. Sequencing used CD4+ T cells sorted from a lymph node. The sequence derives from a C3H/HeJ mouse with alopecia areata. These mice share the MHC haplotype H2-k. V gene TRBV13-2 combines with J gene TRBJ1-2; a possible D gene is TRBD1 (6 bases). The CDR3 protein is CASGDRGGRYSDYTF. Partial CDR3 DNA: TGTGCCAGCGGTGATCGTGGGGGGCGATACTCC.